This T cell receptor beta chain came from a study of T cells in Graves' hyperthyroidism and ophthalmopathy. Across the whole study: Pretreatment peripheral blood was obtained at initial diagnosis.

Overall study results and limits: Peripheral blood also featured most of the thyroid clonotypes expanded above 0.001. A model built on 13 V-J features separated ophthalmopathy from stable hyperthyroidism.

Researchers took RNA transcripts and amplified the TCR beta CDR3 regions from them. TCR CDR3 regions were first amplified by RT-PCR with HTBI primers. TCRdb re-called the multiplex PCR reads through MiXCR, storing one row per CDR3 protein. The sample gives fewer than 650,000 distinct CDR3 sequences, about 15% of which show up once; 4.3% is in the top ten. Comments on this clonotype: Its target is unknown.

Clinical Activity Scores of at least 3, NOSPECS grades of at least 4 and durations under 3 months characterized ophthalmopathy patients. Specimen: blood. This sequence was found in a woman aged 40 to 55 with Graves' ophthalmopathy.

The CDR3 protein is CASSQDHSYEQYF. The CDR3, as DNA: TGTGCCAGCAGCCAAGATCACTCCTACGAGCAGTACTTC. The V call is TRBV3-1, the J call TRBJ2-7; D is unresolved. Between the trimmed V and J ends, which lost 0 bases and 0 bases, there was a span of 3 bases. The germline V gene has CDR1 LGHDT and CDR2 YNNKEL (reference sequence). The length of the CDR3 is 13 residues.